This TCR beta chain was obtained from a study of tumor-infiltrating lymphocytes in primary liver carcinoma. Study as a whole: Male and female patients aged 30 to 69 years made up the cohort.

Notes on this clonotype: What it recognizes is unknown.

Study findings and constraints: Bulk unsorted samples prevented comparison of CD4+ and CD8+ repertoires.

Germline V lookup: CDR1 SGHRS, CDR2 YFSETQ. This CDR3 is 14 amino acids long. V gave up 4 bases and J gave up 2 bases, with 12 bases separating them. Germline DNA was also extracted, with blood RNA taken from unsorted whole blood. TCR beta cDNA came from approximately 540 ng total RNA, primed with a constant-region primer. Employing slightly modified ARM-PCR, three nested multiplex PCR rounds were run, and these gave rise to the TCR beta libraries. The study ran its first two PCR rounds for roughly 10 cycles each, using TRBV1-TRBV30 forward primers and a C-beta reverse primer. Each CDR3 protein gets one entry after TCRdb re-called the multiplex PCR reads with MiXCR. The sample lists 300,000 to 400,000 distinct CDR3 sequences, about two thirds seen once, with roughly 6.5% in the top ten.

The sequenced sample was peripheral blood. The clonotype originates from a man aged 35 to 55 with primary liver carcinoma and hepatitis B virus infection. The chain carries TRBV5-1 and TRBJ2-5; the D gene is possibly TRBD1 (6 bases). In DNA, the CDR3 is TGCGCCAGCAGCCGAATACAGGGACAAGAGACCCAGTACTTC. Translation gives CASSRIQGQETQYF.